These T cell receptor beta chains were read from a single sample in a study of T cell repertoires in cytomegalovirus infection. TCRdb re-analysed the reads in MiXCR, keeping a single row per CDR3 protein. This table has about 97,000 distinct CDR3 sequences, more than 15% appearing once. Material for sequencing was PBMCs. The receptors were sampled from a human donor in good health (CMV status not recorded). Some clones in this sample may be carry-over from other donors' samples. The CDR3 runs from the conserved cysteine through the conserved F or W. Each record gives: CDR3 length, J gene, clone size, D gene, V gene, CDR3 protein, CDR3 DNA. D genes are given only for firm matches. The size of a clone is reported for some rows only, either as once, few or many, or as a class for expanded clones.

len: 14; j_gene: TRBJ2-1; abundance: few; d_gene: NA; v_gene: TRBV3-1; CDR3aa: CASSQDLEDNEQFF; CDR3nt: TGTGCCAGCAGCCAAGATTTGGAAGACAATGAGCAGTTCTTC
len: 14; j_gene: TRBJ2-3; abundance: few; d_gene: NA; v_gene: TRBV7-3; CDR3aa: CASSASSGTDTQYF; CDR3nt: TGTGCCAGCAGCGCATCGAGCGGTACAGATACGCAGTATTTT
len: 12; j_gene: TRBJ2-2; abundance: many; d_gene: NA; v_gene: TRBV12-3/TRBV12-4; CDR3aa: CASRFGNGELFF; CDR3nt: TGTGCCAGCAGGTTCGGTAACGGGGAGCTGTTTTTT
len: 16; j_gene: TRBJ2-1; abundance: NA; d_gene: TRBD1; v_gene: TRBV12-3/TRBV12-4; CDR3aa: CASSSTDRGPYNEQFF; CDR3nt: TGTGCCAGCAGTTCGACGGACAGGGGGCCCTACAATGAGCAGTTCTTC
len: 13; j_gene: TRBJ1-4; abundance: NA; d_gene: TRBD1; v_gene: TRBV29-1; CDR3aa: CSVWTGGNEKLFF; CDR3nt: TGCAGCGTTTGGACAGGGGGCAATGAAAAACTGTTTTTT
len: 14; j_gene: TRBJ1-5; abundance: many; d_gene: NA; v_gene: TRBV11-2; CDR3aa: CASSLVGDRRPQHF; CDR3nt: TGTGCCAGCAGCTTAGTGGGGGATAGACGGCCCCAGCATTTT
len: 15; j_gene: TRBJ2-1; abundance: NA; d_gene: NA; v_gene: TRBV11-2; CDR3aa: CASSSVRLRGNEQFF; CDR3nt: TGTGCCAGCAGCTCCGTACGCTTGAGGGGCAATGAGCAGTTCTTC
len: 11; j_gene: TRBJ1-2; abundance: many; d_gene: NA; v_gene: TRBV12-3/TRBV12-4; CDR3aa: CASSPADGYTF; CDR3nt: TGTGCCAGCAGCCCGGCAGATGGCTACACCTTC
len: 13; j_gene: TRBJ2-1; abundance: many; d_gene: NA; v_gene: TRBV11-3; CDR3aa: CASSSAGKGEQFF; CDR3nt: TGTGCCAGCAGCTCAGCAGGGAAGGGTGAGCAGTTCTTC
len: 16; j_gene: TRBJ2-1; abundance: NA; d_gene: TRBD2; v_gene: TRBV14; CDR3aa: CASSQFSGGTYNEQFF; CDR3nt: TGTGCCAGCAGCCAATTCAGCGGGGGGACGTACAATGAGCAGTTCTTC
len: 17; j_gene: TRBJ2-3; abundance: few; d_gene: TRBD2; v_gene: TRBV28; CDR3aa: CASSFAQTSGGADTQYF; CDR3nt: TGTGCCAGCAGTTTCGCCCAGACTAGCGGGGGGGCAGATACGCAGTATTTT
len: 16; j_gene: TRBJ1-4; abundance: many; d_gene: NA; v_gene: TRBV7-9; CDR3aa: CASSFRSPDRNEKLFF; CDR3nt: TGTGCCAGCAGCTTTCGTTCTCCGGACAGAAATGAAAAACTGTTTTTT
len: 16; j_gene: TRBJ1-6; abundance: NA; d_gene: NA; v_gene: TRBV6-5; CDR3aa: CASSRGGGENNSPLHF; CDR3nt: TGTGCCAGCAGCCGTGGGGGTGGGGAGAACAATTCACCCCTCCACTTT
len: 14; j_gene: TRBJ1-1; abundance: NA; d_gene: NA; v_gene: TRBV30; CDR3aa: CAWSRGPENTEAFF; CDR3nt: TGTGCCTGGAGTAGGGGACCGGAGAACACTGAAGCTTTCTTT
len: 15; j_gene: TRBJ1-3; abundance: few; d_gene: NA; v_gene: TRBV25-1; CDR3aa: CASSESGGSGNTIYF; CDR3nt: TGTGCCAGCAGTGAATCCGGGGGTTCTGGAAACACCATATATTTT
len: 14; j_gene: TRBJ2-3; abundance: many; d_gene: TRBD1; v_gene: TRBV12-3/TRBV12-4; CDR3aa: CASSGTGGVDTQYF; CDR3nt: TGTGCCAGCAGCGGGACAGGGGGAGTGGATACGCAGTATTTT
len: 15; j_gene: TRBJ2-7; abundance: many; d_gene: NA; v_gene: TRBV7-8; CDR3aa: CASSLAPGAVGEQYF; CDR3nt: TGTGCCAGCAGCTTAGCGCCGGGCGCCGTTGGGGAGCAGTACTTC
len: 13; j_gene: TRBJ1-1; abundance: few; d_gene: NA; v_gene: TRBV6-2/TRBV6-3; CDR3aa: CASTYGGYTEAFF; CDR3nt: TGTGCCAGCACCTACGGGGGTTACACTGAAGCTTTCTTT
len: 18; j_gene: TRBJ2-6; abundance: NA; d_gene: TRBD1; v_gene: TRBV5-1; CDR3aa: CASSPRTGDLSGANVLTF; CDR3nt: TGCGCCAGCAGCCCAAGGACAGGGGACCTCTCTGGGGCCAACGTCCTGACTTTC
len: 15; j_gene: TRBJ1-3; abundance: few; d_gene: TRBD1; v_gene: TRBV7-4; CDR3aa: CATNPDRAEGNTIYF; CDR3nt: TGTGCCACCAACCCCGACAGGGCAGAAGGAAACACCATATATTTT
len: 17; j_gene: TRBJ2-6; abundance: few; d_gene: TRBD1; v_gene: TRBV7-9; CDR3aa: CASPSGQGATGANVLTF; CDR3nt: TGTGCCAGCCCCTCCGGGCAGGGGGCGACAGGGGCCAACGTCCTGACTTTC
len: 15; j_gene: TRBJ2-3; abundance: NA; d_gene: NA; v_gene: TRBV20-1; CDR3aa: CGAQIGGPRTDTQYF; CDR3nt: TGCGGTGCACAGATAGGGGGACCCCGCACAGATACGCAGTATTTT
len: 14; j_gene: TRBJ2-4; abundance: few; d_gene: NA; v_gene: TRBV19; CDR3aa: CASSLPAAKNIQYF; CDR3nt: TGTGCCAGTAGTCTCCCCGCGGCCAAAAACATTCAGTACTTC
len: 17; j_gene: TRBJ1-1; abundance: many; d_gene: NA; v_gene: TRBV7-2; CDR3aa: CASSPHRRFDLDTEAFF; CDR3nt: TGTGCCAGCAGCCCCCACAGGCGCTTCGATTTGGACACTGAAGCTTTCTTT
len: 16; j_gene: TRBJ1-2; abundance: many; d_gene: NA; v_gene: TRBV6-6; CDR3aa: CASSYTRDTTNYGYTF; CDR3nt: TGTGCCAGCAGTTACACTCGGGACACCACTAACTATGGCTACACCTTC
len: 13; j_gene: TRBJ1-5; abundance: NA; d_gene: NA; v_gene: TRBV2; CDR3aa: CASGGDSNQPQHF; CDR3nt: TGTGCCAGCGGTGGAGATAGCAATCAGCCCCAGCATTTT
len: 13; j_gene: TRBJ2-5; abundance: NA; d_gene: NA; v_gene: TRBV4-1; CDR3aa: CASSQDEAGTQYF; CDR3nt: TGCGCCAGCAGCCAAGATGAGGCCGGGACCCAGTACTTC
len: 14; j_gene: TRBJ1-2; abundance: many; d_gene: NA; v_gene: TRBV5-5; CDR3aa: CASSLDRAAYGYTF; CDR3nt: TGTGCCAGCAGCTTGGACAGGGCCGCCTATGGCTACACCTTC
len: 15; j_gene: TRBJ2-7; abundance: NA; d_gene: NA; v_gene: TRBV2; CDR3aa: CASSEGWRSSYEQYF; CDR3nt: TGTGCCAGCAGTGAAGGTTGGCGGTCTTCCTACGAGCAGTACTTC
len: 16; j_gene: TRBJ2-3; abundance: NA; d_gene: TRBD1; v_gene: TRBV2; CDR3aa: CASTTTGGSMTDTQYF; CDR3nt: TGTGCCAGCACTACCACAGGGGGAAGCATGACAGATACGCAGTATTTT
len: 12; j_gene: TRBJ2-1; abundance: NA; d_gene: NA; v_gene: TRBV20-1; CDR3aa: CSRGGSYNEQFF; CDR3nt: TGCAGTAGGGGGGGGAGCTACAATGAGCAGTTCTTC
len: 12; j_gene: TRBJ1-2; abundance: few; d_gene: NA; v_gene: TRBV27; CDR3aa: CASSHGGSGYTF; CDR3nt: TGTGCCAGCAGTCATGGGGGTTCTGGCTACACCTTC
len: 14; j_gene: TRBJ1-1; abundance: many; d_gene: NA; v_gene: TRBV29-1; CDR3aa: CSVDSAGTRRGAFF; CDR3nt: TGCAGCGTTGATTCCGCCGGGACCCGAAGGGGTGCTTTCTTT
len: 17; j_gene: TRBJ2-3; abundance: NA; d_gene: TRBD2; v_gene: TRBV27; CDR3aa: CASSRPFSGGASDTQYF; CDR3nt: TGTGCCAGCAGCCGGCCTTTTTCCGGGGGGGCGTCAGATACGCAGTATTTT
len: 14; j_gene: TRBJ1-1; abundance: NA; d_gene: NA; v_gene: TRBV7-2; CDR3aa: CASSLVAGRTEAFF; CDR3nt: TGTGCCAGCAGCTTAGTGGCCGGGAGGACTGAAGCTTTCTTT
len: 12; j_gene: TRBJ2-1; abundance: few; d_gene: NA; v_gene: TRBV9; CDR3aa: CASSVVQNEQFF; CDR3nt: TGTGCCAGCAGCGTAGTACAGAATGAGCAGTTCTTC
len: 15; j_gene: TRBJ1-1; abundance: few; d_gene: NA; v_gene: TRBV11-2; CDR3aa: CASSLAGRYTREAFF; CDR3nt: TGTGCCAGCAGCTTAGCGGGACGGTATACCAGGGAAGCTTTCTTT
len: 15; j_gene: TRBJ2-5; abundance: NA; d_gene: TRBD2; v_gene: TRBV6-5; CDR3aa: CASSSAGAREGTQYF; CDR3nt: TGTGCCAGCTCATCAGCGGGGGCTAGGGAAGGGACCCAGTACTTC